The entry that follows covers one TCR beta chain sequence. Its antigen is still unknown. These data are taken from a study of cytomegalovirus exposure and HLA in healthy donors. Overall study findings and caveats: Rarity held for most TCR sequences, but there were some public TCRs that occurred in many donors. Later analysis identified a missense DCLRE1C variant that was linked to TCR beta V- and J-gene trimming.

This PCR relied on a set of 60 Vbeta primers and 13 Jbeta primers. TCRdb's table, derived via immunoSEQ multiplex PCR, lists solely in-frame clones and lacks some. The table lists under 150,000 clones, 75% to 90% of them singletons, with about 1.5% in the top ten. This cohort consisted of healthy bone marrow donors. Trimming shortened V by 4 bases and J by 6 bases, and 14 bases separated the two germline ends. The CDR3 totals 14 residues. Germline CDR1 SGHTS, CDR2 YDEGEE. The sequence derives from a man aged 40-55 years in good health and CMV-seronegative. The sample was PBMCs. This sequence joins TRBV5-8 and TRBJ2-1; D is possibly TRBD2 (6 bases). For the CDR3, the DNA is TGTGCCAGCAGCATATGGAGGGTTGGCAATGAGCAGTTCTTC. It is translated as CASSIWRVGNEQFF.